This T cell receptor (beta chain) stems from a study of T cell changes during pregnancy in multiple sclerosis. The data were produced by immunoSEQ multiplex PCR, yet TCRdb's version contains in-frame clones alone and is incomplete. This sample has around 36,000 clones, with 90% found just once. The specimen comprised CD4+ T cells from peripheral blood mononuclear cells, sampled in the third trimester of pregnancy. The receptor's source is a female donor with multiple sclerosis, enrolled in a pregnancy study.

CDR3 in DNA: TGTGCCAGCAGTTTGTCAGGCCTCATCTACGAGCAGTACTTC. This sequence encodes CASSLSGLIYEQYF. The chain carries TRBV28 and TRBJ2-7; D is uncertain. Germline values: CDR1 MDHEN, CDR2 SYDVKM. The CDR3 contains 14 residues. Between the trimmed V and J ends, which lost 3 bases and 3 bases, there was a span of 12 bases.